Reported below is one T cell receptor beta chain. The antigen remains undetermined. Some clones are missing from TCRdb's copy, which holds only in-frame ones; the method was immunoSEQ multiplex PCR. Among about 56,000 clones, roughly 80% were seen once, and the ten largest hold 5.3%. This sample stems from a study of a mutant IDH1 vaccine in newly diagnosed glioma. Overall study context: Vaccine dosing followed radiotherapy by 4-6 weeks, or accompanied temozolomide cycles.

Time point described: week 47, end of study. In every dose of vaccine, 300 ug of mutant IDH1 20-mer peptide was given alongside topical imiquimod. Study-wide findings and caveats: Pseudoprogression showed no apparent link to changes in top peripheral T cell clonotypes.

The CDR3 runs 17 residues. CDR1 is LGHNA, CDR2 YSLEER, per germline. The V and J ends lost 0 bases and 5 bases, in that order; junction bases with no gene match: 10. This clonotype was sampled from a man aged 50 to 59 with glioma. This sample comprised PBMCs, obtained from a glioma patient whose treatment included an IDH1 peptide vaccine. The chain recombines TRBV4-3 with TRBJ2-3, with 8 bases identical to TRBD2. CDR3 nucleotides: TGCGCCAGCAGCCAAGAGGTAGCGGGGTCGATCAGAGATACGCAGTATTTT. Protein product: CASSQEVAGSIRDTQYF.